Presented here are 12 T cell receptor beta chains from one specimen sequenced in a study of Graves' ophthalmopathy and Graves' hyperthyroidism. Amplifying from RNA transcripts, the study obtained TCR beta CDR3 regions. HTBI primers were employed in first-round RT-PCR, then a second-round multiplex PCR followed. Each CDR3 protein is one row after TCRdb ran MiXCR on the multiplex PCR reads. The data contain 650,000 to 900,000 distinct CDR3 sequences, around 40% of them singletons. Sequencing was carried out using peripheral blood. These TCRs come from an adult man with Graves' ophthalmopathy.

This clonotype was found many times. The genes are TRBV20-1 and TRBJ2-2; D is uncertain. V shed 7 bases and J shed 3 bases, with 18 bases lying between them. The CDR3 is 15 amino acids. Germline V gives CDR1 DFQATT, CDR2 SNEGSKA (reference sequence). CDR3 nucleotide sequence: TGCAGTGTTTCAGACCGTACAAGGGACACCGGGGAGCTGTTTTTT. Translating gives CSVSDRTRDTGELFF.

The chain couples TRBV7-9 to TRBJ2-5; TRBD2 agrees at 8 bases. The CDR3 is 14 amino acids. The V gene end was trimmed by 5 bases and the J gene end by 3 bases; junction bases not matched to a gene: 5. CDR1 SEHNR and CDR2 FQNEAQ come from the germline V gene (reference sequence). In DNA form, the CDR3 reads TGTGCCAGCAGCCAAACGCGGGGGGAAGAGACCCAGTACTTC. It translates to CASSQTRGEETQYF. Full variable domain (outside the CDR3, taken from reference TRBV7-9 and TRBJ2-5): DTGVSQNPRHKITKRGQNVTFRCDPISEHNRLYWYRQTLGQGPEFLTYFQNEAQLEKSRLLSDRFSAERPKGSFSTLEIQRTEQGDSAMYLCASSQTRGEETQYFGPGTRLLVL.

The chain employs TRBV7-9 and TRBJ2-1, with 14 bases that match TRBD2. The CDR3 covers 15 residues. Unmatched junction bases numbered 3, after V lost 5 bases and J lost 6 bases. In germline, CDR1 is SEHNR, CDR2 FQNEAQ (reference sequence). The CDR3 spells CASSLTSGRANEQFF. DNA of the CDR3: TGTGCCAGCAGCCTGACTAGCGGGAGGGCCAATGAGCAGTTCTTC.

In the case of this clonotype: The junction shows a germline mismatch at one end, possibly a read error. The CDR3 region has the DNA TGCGCCAGCAGCCAAGATTTTTTACAGGGCGACTATAATTCACCCCTCCACTTT. This codes for CASSQDFLQGDYNSPLHF. The chain couples TRBV7-8 to TRBJ1-6; D perhaps matches TRBD1 (6 bases). The CDR3 extends over 18 amino acids. Germline loops: CDR1 SGHVS, CDR2 FQNEAQ.

Worth noting for this clonotype: The germline gene is not matched at one end of the junction; a read error may be the cause. The rearrangement links TRBV10-3 to TRBJ1-1; TRBD1 is a possible D gene (6 bases). The germline CDR1 and CDR2 sequences are ENHRY and SYGVKD. The CDR3 totals 14 residues. CDR3 loop: CASSYIGGRTEAFF. The CDR3 DNA sequence: TGTGCCAGCAGTTACATCGGGGGGCGAACTGAAGCTTTCTTT.

With respect to this clonotype: Since a much larger clone is just one base distant, this may be a read error. The rearrangement uses TRBV12-3 or TRBV12-4 and TRBJ1-2; D ambiguous. V shed 4 bases and J shed 5 bases, with 14 bases lying between them. The CDR3 covers 14 residues. CDR3 sequence: CASSSLYRGYGYTF. CDR3 DNA sequence: TGTGCCAGCAGTTCCCTCTATAGAGGATATGGCTACACCTTC.

The chain employs TRBV7-9 and TRBJ1-3; D is unclear. Germline V CDR1 and CDR2: SEHNR, FQNEAQ (reference sequence). Trimming shortened V by 4 bases and J by 0 bases, and 13 bases separated the two germline ends. The CDR3 runs 16 residues. The CDR3 spells CASSSRTRSSGNTIYF. CDR3 DNA: TGTGCCAGCAGCTCCCGGACGCGAAGCTCTGGAAACACCATATATTTT.

The rearrangement uses TRBV6-5 and TRBJ1-3; D remains unclear. Between the trimmed V and J ends, which lost 0 bases and 3 bases, there was a span of 6 bases. CDR3 length: 14 amino acids. CDR1 and CDR2 (germline): MNHEY, SVGAGI. The CDR3 loop is CASSYSGYGNTIYF. In nucleotides, the CDR3 is TGTGCCAGCAGTTACTCAGGCTATGGAAACACCATATATTTT.

This clonotype was seen only a few times. The gene calls are TRBV20-1 and TRBJ1-2; D remains unclear. The CDR3 loop spans 14 amino acids. Trimming shortened V by 6 bases and J by 8 bases, and 22 bases separated the two germline ends. From germline, CDR1 is DFQATT and CDR2 SNEGSKA (reference sequence). The CDR3 region is CSANYRPNGFGYTF. The CDR3 DNA is TGCAGTGCCAATTACCGGCCGAACGGGTTCGGCTACACCTTC.

This clonotype was observed a single time. The chain has TRBV6-6 and TRBJ2-5; tentatively, D is TRBD1 or TRBD2 (6 bases each). The CDR3 has 17 amino acids. Germline values: CDR1 MNHNY, CDR2 SVGAGI (reference sequence). Trimming shortened V by 0 bases and J by 1 base, and 15 bases separated the two germline ends. The CDR3 bases are TGTGCCAGCAGTTACTCGAAGGGGGGAGCAGCCCAAGAGACCCAGTACTTC. Its protein product is CASSYSKGGAAQETQYF.

There are many counts of this clonotype. V usage is TRBV7-2 and J usage is TRBJ1-1; D call uncertain. There are 13 residues in the CDR3. Germline V CDR1 and CDR2: SGHTA, FQGNSA. V was pared by 1 base and J by 11 bases, with 14 bases between. In DNA form, the CDR3 reads TGTGCCAGCAGCTTAGGACACGGCCGGAAGGCTTTCTTT. This codes for CASSLGHGRKAFF.

V usage is TRBV29-1 and J usage is TRBJ1-4; TRBD1 might be the D (5 bases). The CDR3 is 13 amino acids. Between the trimmed V and J ends, which lost 7 bases and 3 bases, there was a span of 12 bases. Germline V gene data show CDR1 as SQVTM and CDR2 as ANQGSEA. For the CDR3, the DNA is TGCAGCGGGGGGGAAGCAGCTAATGAAAAACTGTTTTTT. Amino acids: CSGGEAANEKLFF. Variable domain in full (rest from reference TRBV29-1 and TRBJ1-4): SAVISQKPSRDICQRGTSLTIQCQVDSQVTMMFWYRQQPGQSLTLIATANQGSEATYESGFVIDKFPISRPNLTFSTLTVSNMSPEDSSIYLCSGGEAANEKLFFGSGTQLSVL.